Presented here are 22 T cell receptor beta chains from one specimen sequenced in a study of T cell repertoires in aging, cancer and after chemotherapy. A mixed TRB-A/B primer pool amplified rearranged TRB by multiplex touch-down PCR. TCRdb used MiXCR to reprocess the multiplex PCR reads, holding one entry per CDR3 protein. This table has some 8,000 distinct CDR3 sequences, about 30% appearing once. Amplification of TCR beta used genomic DNA extracted from peripheral blood. The specimen sequenced was blood. The receptors shown here come from a human donor in good health.

The sample holds a few counts of this clonotype. The chain employs TRBV5-1 and TRBJ2-2; a possible D gene is TRBD1 (5 bases). This CDR3 is 16 amino acids long. The V gene lost 4 bases and the J gene lost 4 bases, with 17 bases spanning the gap. Germline V lookup: CDR1 SGHRS, CDR2 YFSETQ. The DNA of the CDR3 is TGCGCCAGCAGCGACCCCAAGCAGGGCGGCACCGGGGAGCTGTTTTTT. The encoded protein is CASSDPKQGGTGELFF.

By sample fraction, this clonotype is medium-sized. The CDR3 here is CAWSVLVDTQYF. The CDR3 region has the DNA TGTGCCTGGAGTGTACTAGTAGATACGCAGTATTTT. The V and J genes are TRBV30 and TRBJ2-3, with a possible D match to TRBD2 (5 bases). Germline V CDR1 and CDR2: GTSNPN, SVGIG (reference sequence). The CDR3 consists of 12 residues. The V gene lost 0 bases and the J gene lost 5 bases, with 6 bases spanning the gap.

The chain carries TRBV6-5 and TRBJ2-1, with 9 bases aligning to TRBD2. The CDR3 consists of 14 residues. The V gene's germline CDR1 is MNHEY and CDR2 SVGAGI. The V segment lost 6 bases and the J segment 10 bases; nucleotides outside the gene matches: 10. The CDR3 region has the DNA TGTGCCAGCAGCTCCGGGACTAGCATTGGGGAGCAGTTCTTC. Protein product: CASSSGTSIGEQFF.

The rearrangement links TRBV19 to TRBJ1-2; D is ambiguous. The V gene's germline CDR1 is LNHDA and CDR2 SQIVND (reference sequence). The germline V and J ends were trimmed by 0 bases and 7 bases, with 18 bases remaining between them. The CDR3 is made up of 16 amino acids. CDR3 in DNA: TGTGCCAGTAGTATAGACGGGCGTCGGCTATTGGGTGGCTACACCTTC. Protein: CASSIDGRRLLGGYTF.

A few counts support this clonotype. The rearrangement joins TRBV27 to TRBJ1-5; maybe TRBD1 (5 bases). V lost 2 bases to trimming and J lost 9 bases, with 11 bases between them. This CDR3 comprises 13 residues. Germline V lookup: CDR1 MNHEY, CDR2 SMNVEV (reference sequence). CDR3 coding DNA: TGTGCCAGCAGTTTACGATGGGGGGGGCCCCAGCATTTT. Encoded protein: CASSLRWGGPQHF.

This chain links TRBV27 with TRBJ2-1; D not resolved. V was pared by 6 bases and J by 4 bases, with 4 bases between. The CDR3 extends over 11 amino acids. CDR1 and CDR2 from the germline V gene are MNHEY and SMNVEV (reference sequence). CDR3 sequence: CASRKYNEQFF. The CDR3, as DNA: TGTGCCAGCAGGAAGTACAATGAGCAGTTCTTC.

This clonotype was counted a few times. The chain links TRBV7-9 to TRBJ1-1, with D maybe TRBD1 (5 bases). The CDR3 length is 15 residues. V was shortened by 8 bases and J by 1 base, with 17 bases between the two germline ends. CDR1 and CDR2 from the germline V gene are SEHNR and FQNEAQ (reference sequence). CDR3 in DNA: TGTGCCAGCTCCCCTTCAGGGTCGGGGAACACTGAAGCTTTCTTT. It is translated as CASSPSGSGNTEAFF.

In its sample, this clonotype is medium-sized (0.01 to 0.1%). The rearrangement joins TRBV27 to TRBJ2-5, with 7 positions matching TRBD2. Germline CDR1 MNHEY, CDR2 SMNVEV (reference sequence). The CDR3 has 13 amino acids. V lost 4 bases to trimming and J lost 5 bases; unmatched junction nucleotides: 4. For the CDR3, the DNA is TGTGCCAGCAGTTCCAACGGGGGGGAGACCCAGTACTTC. Encoded protein: CASSSNGGETQYF.

This clonotype rates as medium-sized. The rearrangement links TRBV19 to TRBJ2-7; D is perhaps TRBD1 (5 bases). CDR1 is LNHDA and CDR2 is SQIVND in the germline V gene (reference sequence). This CDR3 has 11 amino acids. The V end was cut by 4 bases, the J end by 5 bases, with 6 bases between. The CDR3 DNA reads TGTGCCAGTAGTACAGGGAACGAGCAGTACTTC. This encodes CASSTGNEQYF.

By frequency in the sample, this clonotype is medium-sized. The genes are TRBV29-1 and TRBJ2-3; 12 bases agree with TRBD1. Germline CDR1 reads SQVTM; CDR2 reads ANQGSEA. With 1 base clipped from V and 9 bases from J, the junction kept 8 bases outside the gene matches. The CDR3 spans 15 residues. The CDR3: CSVEGGQGASGTQYF. In nucleotides, the CDR3 is TGCAGCGTTGAAGGGGGACAGGGGGCCTCAGGAACGCAGTATTTT.

This sequence joins TRBV19 and TRBJ1-4; no clear D gene. Germline V gene data show CDR1 as LNHDA and CDR2 as SQIVND (reference sequence). This CDR3 has 13 residues. V lost 9 bases and J lost 7, with 15 bases in between. CDR3 sequence reads: CASMTPGSEKLFF. In DNA, the CDR3 is TGTGCCAGCATGACACCCGGCAGTGAAAAACTGTTTTTT.

This chain uses TRBV24-1 with TRBJ1-2; unclear D gene. The CDR3 is made up of 12 amino acids. Germline CDR1 KGHDR, CDR2 SFDVKD. Trimming took 3 bases from V and 6 from J, leaving 7 bases between them. Here the CDR3 reads CATSDRADGYTF. CDR3 DNA sequence: TGTGCCACCAGTGATAGGGCTGATGGCTACACCTTC.

With respect to this clonotype: A read error may explain this, as a much larger clone is one base away. The chain couples TRBV29-1 to TRBJ2-7, with D perhaps matching TRBD2 (5 bases). The CDR3 runs to 15 residues. Germline loops: CDR1 SQVTM, CDR2 ANQGSEA. Between the trimmed V and J ends, which lost 6 bases and 3 bases, there was a span of 21 bases. This CDR3 is CSVDVGSGGLYEQYF. Written as DNA, the CDR3 is TGCAGCGTAGATGTGGGGAGCGGAGGACTCTACGAGCAGTACTTC.

This clonotype came up a few times. At one of its ends the junction is not consistent with the germline gene, which may arise from a read error. The rearrangement joins TRBV27 to TRBJ2-7, with D tentatively TRBD1 (7 bases). Looked up from germline, CDR1 is MNHEY and CDR2 is SMNVEV (reference sequence). The CDR3 covers 17 residues. CDR3 in amino acids: CATSDLLGGGTAYEQYF. The CDR3 DNA follows: TGTGCCACCAGTGATTTGCTGGGAGGAGGGACAGCCTACGAGCAGTACTTC.

The CDR3 DNA reads as TGCGCCAGCAGCCCGAATCCCCTAGCGCAGGGAGGGGACACCGGGGAGCTGTTTTTT. Amino acids: CASSPNPLAQGGDTGELFF. This chain connects TRBV5-1 to TRBJ2-2; 7 bases match TRBD2. Germline loops: CDR1 SGHRS, CDR2 YFSETQ. V shed 4 bases and J 3 bases; nucleotides not matched to a gene: 18. The CDR3 has 19 residues. Drawing the rest from reference TRBV5-1 and TRBJ2-2, the complete variable domain is KAGVTQTPRYLIKTRGQQVTLSCSPISGHRSVSWYQQTPGQGLQFLFEYFSETQRNKGNFPGRFSGRQFSNSRSEMNVSTLELGDSALYLCASSPNPLAQGGDTGELFFGEGSRLTVL.

By sample fraction, this clonotype is medium-sized. J is TRBJ1-2 and V is TRBV30, with 7 nucleotides matching TRBD1. Trimming at V came to 2 bases and at J to 6 bases, leaving 12 bases not matched to a gene. This CDR3 region has 15 residues. From germline, CDR1 is GTSNPN and CDR2 SVGIG (reference sequence). This chain's CDR3 is CAWSFLQTGQDGYTF. In DNA, the CDR3 is TGTGCCTGGAGTTTCCTACAAACCGGACAGGATGGCTACACCTTC. The variable domain in full, with the rest retrieved from reference TRBV30 and TRBJ1-2, is SQTIHQWPATLVQPVGSPLSLECTVEGTSNPNLYWYRQAAGRGLQLLFYSVGIGQISSEVPQNLSASRPQDRQFILSSKKLLLSDSGFYLCAWSFLQTGQDGYTFGSGTRLTVV.

This clonotype has just one count. This chain uses TRBV7-2 with TRBJ2-7; D unclear. Germline CDR1 and CDR2: SGHTA and FQGNSA. The CDR3 is 13 residues long. Trimming pared 3 bases from V and 2 bases from J, leaving 8 bases between. CDR3 residues: CASSFGPAYEQYF. The CDR3 DNA sequence: TGTGCCAGCAGCTTCGGACCGGCCTACGAGCAGTACTTC.

This clonotype was counted between two and nine times. This sequence joins TRBV6-2 or TRBV6-3 and TRBJ1-4, with D unresolved. V was shortened by 0 bases and J by 13 bases, with 12 bases between the two germline ends. This CDR3 has 13 residues. CDR1 is MNHEY and CDR2 is SVGEGT in the germline V gene. CDR3 amino acids: CASSYSTGNRLFF. For the CDR3, the DNA is TGTGCCAGCAGTTACTCGACGGGGAATAGACTGTTTTTT.

As DNA, the CDR3 is TGTGCCAGCAGCCCCCTTGGCGGGGGGGCTCGGAATGAGCAGTTCTTC. As protein: CASSPLGGGARNEQFF. The genes are TRBV14 and TRBJ2-1, with 9 bases that match TRBD2. There are 16 residues in the CDR3. Trimming removed 4 bases from V and 7 bases from J; junction bases left unmatched: 11. CDR1 and CDR2 (germline): SGHDN, FVKESK.

The genes are TRBV18 and TRBJ1-2, with D maybe TRBD1 (5 bases). Germline values: CDR1 KGHSH, CDR2 LQKENI. The CDR3 is 11 residues long. The V end was cut by 6 bases, the J end by 8 bases, with 10 bases between. The CDR3 sequence is CASSQGEGYTF. The CDR3 DNA is TGTGCCAGCTCCCAGGGAGAAGGCTACACCTTC.

A note on this clonotype: A read error may account for a junction end that differs from germline. This chain uses TRBV6-6 with TRBJ1-5; TRBD1 matches at 9 bases. The CDR3 covers 13 residues. The germline CDR1 and CDR2 sequences are MNHNY and SVGAGI (reference sequence). CDR3 in DNA: TGTGCCATCAGTTGGACAGGGGATCAGCCCCAGCATTTT. This sequence encodes CAISWTGDQPQHF.

The chain has TRBV11-2 and TRBJ2-6; D gene ambiguous. The V gene's germline CDR1 is SGHAT and CDR2 FQNNGV. Between the trimmed V and J ends, which lost 8 bases and 3 bases, there was a span of 14 bases. This CDR3 is built from 15 residues. CDR3 in DNA: TGTGCCAGCGTCTCCCTTAGGGATGGGGCCAACGTCCTGACTTTC. It encodes CASVSLRDGANVLTF.